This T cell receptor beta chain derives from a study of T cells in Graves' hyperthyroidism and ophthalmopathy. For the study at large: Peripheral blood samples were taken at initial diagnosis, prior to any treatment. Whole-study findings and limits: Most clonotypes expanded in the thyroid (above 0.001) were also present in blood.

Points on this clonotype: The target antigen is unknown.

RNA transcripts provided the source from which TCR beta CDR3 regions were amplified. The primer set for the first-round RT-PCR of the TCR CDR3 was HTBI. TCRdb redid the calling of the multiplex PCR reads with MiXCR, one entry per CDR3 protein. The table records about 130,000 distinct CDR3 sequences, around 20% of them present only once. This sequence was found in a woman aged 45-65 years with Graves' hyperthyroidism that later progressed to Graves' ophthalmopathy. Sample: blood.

The CDR3 region is CASSQDLRRSPLHF. As DNA, the CDR3 is TGCGCCAGCAGCCAAGATCTTAGACGTTCACCCCTCCACTTT. This chain connects TRBV4-1 to TRBJ1-6, with D unclear. Germline CDR1 MGHRA, CDR2 YSYEKL. This CDR3 has 14 amino acids. V dropped 0 bases and J dropped 9 bases, with 9 bases sitting between them.